This entry features one T cell receptor beta chain sequence. At one end, the junction sequence differs from germline, possibly due to a read error. Unique molecular identifiers were incorporated into the prepared TCRbeta library. Via MiXCR, TCRdb re-called the PCR reads, giving one row per CDR3 protein. The sample consists of around 400,000 distinct CDR3 sequences, under 13% of them appearing once. The data belong to a study of T-cell reconstitution after alpha-beta-depleted transplantation in children. The sequences come from PBMCs from the stem cell graft donor, collected from the stem cell graft. This clonotype was obtained from a human donor who donated a stem cell graft to a child with acute myeloid leukemia.

The DNA for the CDR3 is TGCAGCGTTACAAAACCGGCGTCTTTT. Residues: CSVTKPASF. The chain is built from TRBV29-1 and TRBJ1-1; D call uncertain. The germline CDR1 and CDR2 sequences are SQVTM and ANQGSEA. The length of the CDR3 is 9 residues. The whole variable domain, remainder taken from reference TRBV29-1 and TRBJ1-1, is SAVISQKPSRDICQRGTSLTIQCQVDSQVTMMFWYRQQPGQSLTLIATANQGSEATYESGFVIDKFPISRPNLTFSTLTVSNMSPEDSSIYLCSVTKPASFGQGTRLTVV.